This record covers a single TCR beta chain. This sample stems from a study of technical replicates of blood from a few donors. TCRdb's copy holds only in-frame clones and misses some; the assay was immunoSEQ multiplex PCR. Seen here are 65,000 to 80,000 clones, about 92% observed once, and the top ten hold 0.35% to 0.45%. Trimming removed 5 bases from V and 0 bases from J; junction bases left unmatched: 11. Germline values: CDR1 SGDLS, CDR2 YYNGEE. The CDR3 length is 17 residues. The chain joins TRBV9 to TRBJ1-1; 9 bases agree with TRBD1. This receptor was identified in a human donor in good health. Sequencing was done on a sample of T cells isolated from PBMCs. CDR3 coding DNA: TGTGCCAGCAGGCCAGCCGGGACAGGGCCCATGAACACTGAAGCTTTCTTT. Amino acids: CASRPAGTGPMNTEAFF.